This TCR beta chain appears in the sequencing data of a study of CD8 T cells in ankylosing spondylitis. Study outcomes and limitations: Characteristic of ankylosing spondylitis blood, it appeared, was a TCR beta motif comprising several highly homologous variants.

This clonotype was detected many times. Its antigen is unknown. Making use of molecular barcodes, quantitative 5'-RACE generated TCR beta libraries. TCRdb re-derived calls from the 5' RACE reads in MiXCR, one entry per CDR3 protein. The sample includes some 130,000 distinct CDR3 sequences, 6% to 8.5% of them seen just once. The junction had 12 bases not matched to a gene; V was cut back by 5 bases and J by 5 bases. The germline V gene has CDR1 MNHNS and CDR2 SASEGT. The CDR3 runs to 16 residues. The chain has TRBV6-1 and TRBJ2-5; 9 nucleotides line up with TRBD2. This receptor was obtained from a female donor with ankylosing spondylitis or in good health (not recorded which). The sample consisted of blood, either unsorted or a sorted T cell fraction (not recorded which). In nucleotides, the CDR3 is TGTGCCAGCAGTCCCCAGGGCGGGAGGGGTGAGGAGACCCAGTACTTC. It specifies CASSPQGGRGEETQYF.